The 11 T cell receptor beta chains below come from one sample, sequenced in a study of blood T cell repertoires in COVID-19. Clones were read by immunoSEQ multiplex PCR, and TCRdb kept only the in-frame ones, dropping some. The sample lists about 200,000 clones; approximately 78% were seen once. The specimen was peripheral blood. These receptors were taken from a woman of 80 years or more with acute or convalescent COVID-19.

Here the CDR3 DNA reads TGCAGCGTCAACCCGGGACAGCTTAACACTGAAGCTTTCTTT. Protein: CSVNPGQLNTEAFF. The rearrangement joins TRBV29-1 to TRBJ1-1, with 7 bases identical to TRBD1. The trim removed 6 bases at V and 2 bases at J, leaving 9 bases unmatched. Germline assignment: CDR1 SQVTM and CDR2 ANQGSEA. This CDR3 is built from 14 residues.

The chain has TRBV5-1 and TRBJ1-6; 10 bases fit TRBD1. The CDR3 has 15 amino acids. Germline CDR1 is SGHRS and CDR2 is YFSETQ. V dropped 0 bases and J dropped 7; count of bases not matched to a gene: 1. The CDR3 reads CASSLGQGANSPLHF. The DNA for the CDR3 is TGCGCCAGCAGCTTGGGACAGGGGGCCAATTCACCCCTCCACTTT.

This chain links TRBV12-5 with TRBJ2-2; 7 positions match TRBD2. The CDR3 covers 13 residues. Germline trimming cut 6 bases from V and 6 bases from J; bases unmatched to any gene: 4. Germline loops: CDR1 LGHNT, CDR2 FRNRAP. CDR3 region: CASGRERAGELFF. The CDR3 nucleotides are TGTGCTAGTGGGCGGGAGAGGGCCGGGGAGCTGTTTTTT.

This clone was seen a single time. The CDR3 DNA follows: TGTGCCTGGAGGGCTAGGGGTATCCAAGAGACCCAGTACTTC. It yields the protein CAWRARGIQETQYF. The V gene is TRBV30, the J gene TRBJ2-5, with D possibly matching TRBD1 (5 bases). Germline CDR1 and CDR2: GTSNPN and SVGIG (reference sequence). The CDR3 loop spans 14 amino acids. Trimming took off 3 bases at V and 1 base at J, with 12 bases between the two ends.

V is TRBV3-1 (or the pseudogene TRBV3-2) and J is TRBJ2-5, with D unresolved. Looked up from germline, CDR1 is LGHDT and CDR2 is YNNKEL (reference sequence). The CDR3 loop spans 11 amino acids. V was cut by 5 bases and J by 2 bases, with 3 bases left in between. The CDR3 loop is CASSEQETQYF. The CDR3 DNA is TGTGCCAGCAGCGAGCAAGAGACCCAGTACTTC.

The chain links TRBV11-3 to TRBJ2-1; 7 positions agree with TRBD2. J lost 7 bases, V lost 4 bases, and 16 bases had no gene match. CDR1 and CDR2 (germline): SGHNT, YENEEA. CDR3 length: 17 amino acids. CDR3: CASSSISGQGASNEQFF. The CDR3 region has the DNA TGTGCCAGCAGCTCTATTAGCGGGCAAGGGGCTTCGAATGAGCAGTTCTTC. Full variable domain (rest looked up from reference TRBV11-3 and TRBJ2-1): EAGVVQSPRYKIIEKKQPVAFWCNPISGHNTLYWYLQNLGQGPELLIRYENEEAVDDSQLPKDRFSAERLKGVDSTLKIQPAELGDSAVYLCASSSISGQGASNEQFFGPGTRLTVL.

The chain uses TRBV10-3 and TRBJ1-1, with 8 bases lining up with TRBD1. CDR3 length: 15 residues. With V trimmed by 4 bases and J by 0 bases, 4 bases remained unmatched. Germline V CDR1 and CDR2: ENHRY, SYGVKD. CDR3 coding DNA: TGTGCCATCAGTGGTAAGGACAGGGTGAACACTGAAGCTTTCTTT. Translating it yields CAISGKDRVNTEAFF.

This clone was counted a few times. The rearrangement uses TRBV18 and TRBJ1-1, with 8 bases identical to TRBD1. The CDR3 has 14 amino acids. Losses at the gene ends were 2 bases for V and 5 bases for J; bases not matched to a gene: 4. Germline V CDR1 and CDR2: KGHSH, LQKENI. The CDR3 coding sequence is TGTGCCAGCTCACCAGGACAGGGTGAGACTGAAGCTTTCTTT. This encodes CASSPGQGETEAFF.

The rearrangement joins TRBV19 to TRBJ2-6; D not certain. The CDR3 is 16 residues long. V shed 2 bases and J shed 0 bases, with 8 bases lying between them. Germline CDR1 LNHDA, CDR2 SQIVND (reference sequence). CDR3 coding DNA: TGTGCCAGTAGTATAAAGAGGAGCTCTGGGGCCAACGTCCTGACTTTC. Translating gives CASSIKRSSGANVLTF.

Written as DNA, the CDR3 is TGTGCCAGCAGCCATCCAAAGAAGGGACAGGGGGAGTATAGCAATCAGCCCCAGCATTTT. Protein product: CASSHPKKGQGEYSNQPQHF. V and J are TRBV4-2 and TRBJ1-5; 11 bases are shared with TRBD1. Germline CDR1 LGHNA, CDR2 YNFKEQ. Trimming took 3 bases from V and 0 from J; bases not matched to a gene: 13. This CDR3 region has 20 residues.

The J gene is TRBJ1-1, the V gene TRBV9; D possibly corresponds to TRBD1 (6 bases). In germline, CDR1 is SGDLS, CDR2 YYNGEE. The length of the CDR3 is 14 residues. Between the trimmed V and J ends, which lost 5 bases and 5 bases, there was a span of 16 bases. In DNA, the CDR3 is TGTGCCAGCAGACTGTTAATAGGGGGAACTGAAGCTTTCTTT. Translating gives CASRLLIGGTEAFF.